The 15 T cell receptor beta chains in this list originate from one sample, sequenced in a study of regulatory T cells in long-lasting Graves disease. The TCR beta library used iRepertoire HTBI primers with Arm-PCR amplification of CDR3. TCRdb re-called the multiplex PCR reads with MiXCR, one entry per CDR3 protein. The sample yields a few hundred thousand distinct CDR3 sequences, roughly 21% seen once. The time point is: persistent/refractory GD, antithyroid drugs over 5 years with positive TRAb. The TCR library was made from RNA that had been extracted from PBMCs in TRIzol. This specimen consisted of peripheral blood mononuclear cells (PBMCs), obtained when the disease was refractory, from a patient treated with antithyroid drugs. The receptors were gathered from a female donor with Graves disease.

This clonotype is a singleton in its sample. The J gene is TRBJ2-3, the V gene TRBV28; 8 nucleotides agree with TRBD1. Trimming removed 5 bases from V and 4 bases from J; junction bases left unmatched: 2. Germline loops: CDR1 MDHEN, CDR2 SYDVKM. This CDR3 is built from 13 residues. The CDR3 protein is CASSRTGSDTQYF. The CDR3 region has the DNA TGTGCCAGCAGTAGGACAGGGTCAGATACGCAGTATTTT. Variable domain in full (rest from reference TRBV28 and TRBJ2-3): DVKVTQSSRYLVKRTGEKVFLECVQDMDHENMFWYRQDPGLGLRLIYFSYDVKMKEKGDIPEGYSVSREKKERFSLILESASTNQTSMYLCASSRTGSDTQYFGPGTRLTVL.

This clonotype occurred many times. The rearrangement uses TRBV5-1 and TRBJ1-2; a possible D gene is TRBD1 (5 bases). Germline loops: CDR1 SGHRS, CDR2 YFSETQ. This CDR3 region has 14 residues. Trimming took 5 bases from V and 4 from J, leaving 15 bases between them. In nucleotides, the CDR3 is TGCGCCAGCAGTCTGAGTCAGGGAATCTATGGCTACACCTTC. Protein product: CASSLSQGIYGYTF.

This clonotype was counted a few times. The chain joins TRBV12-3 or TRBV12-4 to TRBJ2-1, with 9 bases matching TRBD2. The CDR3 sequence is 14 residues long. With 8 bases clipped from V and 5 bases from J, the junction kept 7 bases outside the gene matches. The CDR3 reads CASRFRLADNEQFF. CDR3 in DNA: TGTGCCAGCCGCTTCAGACTAGCGGACAATGAGCAGTTCTTC.

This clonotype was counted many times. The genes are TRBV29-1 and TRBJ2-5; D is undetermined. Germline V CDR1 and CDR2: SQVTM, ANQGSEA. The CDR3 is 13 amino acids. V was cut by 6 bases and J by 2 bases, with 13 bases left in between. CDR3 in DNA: TGCAGCGTGAGACGGACGAGACAAGAGACCCAGTACTTC. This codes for CSVRRTRQETQYF.

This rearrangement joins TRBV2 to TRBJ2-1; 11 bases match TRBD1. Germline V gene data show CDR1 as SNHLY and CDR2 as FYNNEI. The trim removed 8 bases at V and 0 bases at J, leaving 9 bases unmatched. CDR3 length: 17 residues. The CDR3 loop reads CASQRTGGPSSYNEQFF. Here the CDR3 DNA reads TGTGCCAGCCAGAGGACAGGGGGCCCCAGCTCCTACAATGAGCAGTTCTTC.

CDR3 DNA: TGTGCCAGTAGTATGTCGGGACAGGGTACAGACGAGCAGTACTTC. Its translation is CASSMSGQGTDEQYF. This chain uses TRBV19 with TRBJ2-7; TRBD1 aligns across 9 bases. Unmatched junction bases numbered 8, after V lost 3 bases and J lost 5 bases. The CDR3 spans 15 residues. CDR1 is LNHDA, CDR2 SQIVND, per germline (reference sequence).

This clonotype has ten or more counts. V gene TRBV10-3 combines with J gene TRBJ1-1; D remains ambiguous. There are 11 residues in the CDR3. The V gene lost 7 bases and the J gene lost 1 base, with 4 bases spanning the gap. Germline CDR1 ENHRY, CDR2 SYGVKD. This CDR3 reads CAIMQNTEAFF. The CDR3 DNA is TGTGCCATCATGCAGAACACTGAAGCTTTCTTT.

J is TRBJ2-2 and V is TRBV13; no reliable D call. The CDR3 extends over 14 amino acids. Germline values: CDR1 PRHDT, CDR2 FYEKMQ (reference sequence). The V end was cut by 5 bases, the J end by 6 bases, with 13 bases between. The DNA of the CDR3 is TGTGCCAGCAGCCCGGGCCCAAAGGCCGGGGAGCTGTTTTTT. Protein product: CASSPGPKAGELFF. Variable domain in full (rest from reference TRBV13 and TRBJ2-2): AAGVIQSPRHLIKEKRETATLKCYPIPRHDTVYWYQQGPGQDPQFLISFYEKMQSDKGSIPDRFSAQQFSDYHSELNMSSLELGDSALYFCASSPGPKAGELFFGEGSRLTVL.

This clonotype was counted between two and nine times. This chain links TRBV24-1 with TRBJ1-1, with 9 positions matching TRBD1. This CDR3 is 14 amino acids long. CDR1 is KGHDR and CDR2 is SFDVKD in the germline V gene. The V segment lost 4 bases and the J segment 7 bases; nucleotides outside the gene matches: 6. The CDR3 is CATSELTGGLEAFF. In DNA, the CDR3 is TGTGCCACCAGTGAACTAACAGGGGGCCTTGAAGCTTTCTTT.

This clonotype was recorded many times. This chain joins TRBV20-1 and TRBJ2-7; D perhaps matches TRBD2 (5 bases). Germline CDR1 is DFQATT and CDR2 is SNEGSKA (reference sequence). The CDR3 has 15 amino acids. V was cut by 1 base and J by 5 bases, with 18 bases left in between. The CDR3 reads CSARAPHGGLNEQYF. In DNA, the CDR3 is TGCAGTGCTAGAGCGCCCCACGGCGGGCTTAACGAGCAGTACTTC.

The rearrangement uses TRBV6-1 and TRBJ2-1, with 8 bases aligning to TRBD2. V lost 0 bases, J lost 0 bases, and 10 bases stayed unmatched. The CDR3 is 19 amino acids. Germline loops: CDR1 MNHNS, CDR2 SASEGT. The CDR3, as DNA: TGTGCCAGCAGTGAAGCACTAGCGGCTCTCCGCTTCTCCTACAATGAGCAGTTCTTC. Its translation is CASSEALAALRFSYNEQFF.

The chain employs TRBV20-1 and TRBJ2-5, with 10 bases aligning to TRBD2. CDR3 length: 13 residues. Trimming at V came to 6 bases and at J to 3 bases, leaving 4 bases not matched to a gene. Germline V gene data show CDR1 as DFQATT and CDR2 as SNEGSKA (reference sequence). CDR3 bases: TGCAGTGCCGGGACTAGCGAAAAAGAGACCCAGTACTTC. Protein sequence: CSAGTSEKETQYF.

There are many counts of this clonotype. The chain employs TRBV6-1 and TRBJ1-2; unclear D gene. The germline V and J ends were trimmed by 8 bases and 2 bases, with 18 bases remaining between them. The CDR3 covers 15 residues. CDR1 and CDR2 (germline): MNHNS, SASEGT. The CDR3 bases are TGTGCCAGCGGCCCCGCGAGGTGGGGAAACTATGGCTACACCTTC. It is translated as CASGPARWGNYGYTF.

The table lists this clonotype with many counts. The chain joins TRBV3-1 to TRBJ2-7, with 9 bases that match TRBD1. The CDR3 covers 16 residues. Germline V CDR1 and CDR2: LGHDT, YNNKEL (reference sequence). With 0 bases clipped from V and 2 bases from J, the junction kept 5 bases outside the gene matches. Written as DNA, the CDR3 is TGTGCCAGCAGCCAAGATCGGGACAGGGTTACCTACGAGCAGTACTTC. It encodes CASSQDRDRVTYEQYF.

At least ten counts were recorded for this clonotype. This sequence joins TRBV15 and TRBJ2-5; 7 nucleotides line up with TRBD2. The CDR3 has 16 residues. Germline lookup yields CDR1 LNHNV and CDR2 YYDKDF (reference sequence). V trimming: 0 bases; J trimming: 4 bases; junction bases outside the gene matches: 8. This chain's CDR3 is CATSRDAGDEGETQYF. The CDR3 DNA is TGTGCCACCAGCAGAGATGCGGGAGATGAGGGAGAGACCCAGTACTTC.